This is a list of T cell receptor beta chains from one sample in a study of T-cell memory formation after mild COVID-19. A single record per CDR3 protein comes from TCRdb applying MiXCR to the 5' RACE reads. The sample comprises 550,000 to 650,000 distinct CDR3 sequences, 15% to 20% of which are singletons, and roughly 8% rests with the top ten. Sequenced sample: PBMCs or a T cell subset sorted from them (not recorded which). The source is an adult woman who had mild COVID-19 (a few samples of this study predate the infection). Cell type and time point are not known. Both conserved end residues are part of each CDR3. The order of the fields is V gene, CDR3 length, J gene, D gene, clone size, CDR3 protein, CDR3 DNA. D genes are given only for firm matches. Size is stated for part of the rows, as once, few or many counts, or as a class when the clone is expanded.

TRBV6-2/TRBV6-3	14	TRBJ2-1	NA	few	CASSHQAGYNEQFF	TGTGCCAGCAGTCACCAGGCGGGGTACAATGAGCAGTTCTTC
TRBV5-1	16	TRBJ2-4	TRBD2	NA	CASSPTGGIAKNIQYF	TGCGCCAGCAGCCCAACCGGGGGGATAGCCAAAAACATTCAGTACTTC
TRBV7-6	12	TRBJ2-7	NA	few	CASSLLPDEQYF	TGTGCCAGCAGCTTACTTCCTGACGAGCAGTACTTC
TRBV5-4	14	TRBJ2-5	TRBD2	few	CASRLAGGGTPYLF	TGTGCCAGCAGGCTAGCGGGGGGAGGGACCCCCTACTTGTTC
TRBV7-2	15	TRBJ2-7	TRBD2	NA	CASSLRREGRDEQYF	TGTGCCAGCAGCTTAAGGCGGGAGGGCCGGGACGAGCAGTACTTC
TRBV9	15	TRBJ2-3	NA	NA	CASSVATGTTDTQYF	TGTGCCAGCAGCGTAGCCACAGGGACTACAGATACGCAGTATTTT
TRBV7-9	12	TRBJ2-1	NA	NA	CASSSGPAEQFF	TGTGCCAGCAGCTCGGGGCCTGCGGAGCAGTTCTTC
TRBV2	14	TRBJ1-2	NA	NA	CASSELGKDYGYTF	TGTGCCAGCAGTGAACTGGGGAAGGACTATGGCTACACCTTC
TRBV12-3/TRBV12-4	13	TRBJ2-1	TRBD2	few	CATRLAGGREQFF	TGTGCCACGAGACTAGCGGGAGGACGCGAGCAGTTCTTC
TRBV5-1	15	TRBJ2-1	NA	NA	CASSLRRVGSNEQFF	TGCGCCAGCAGCTTGCGGAGGGTCGGGTCCAATGAGCAGTTCTTC
TRBV5-6	13	TRBJ2-1	NA	few	CASSNEDPDGEFF	TGTGCCAGCAGCAACGAGGACCCCGACGGAGAGTTCTTC
TRBV12-3/TRBV12-4	14	TRBJ1-2	TRBD1	NA	CASGPQGGSDGYTF	TGTGCCAGCGGGCCACAGGGGGGATCTGATGGCTACACCTTC
TRBV3-1	14	TRBJ2-3	NA	NA	CASSQDNLQDTQYF	TGTGCCAGCAGCCAAGATAATCTCCAGGATACGCAGTATTTT
TRBV5-1	14	TRBJ1-2	TRBD1	few	CASSARGQVYGYTF	TGCGCCAGCAGCGCCAGGGGGCAGGTCTATGGCTACACCTTC
TRBV5-1	15	TRBJ2-1	NA	few	CASSLEGQYYNEQFF	TGCGCCAGCAGCTTGGAGGGGCAGTACTACAATGAGCAGTTCTTC
TRBV4-1	15	TRBJ1-5	NA	NA	CASSQEGGGSQPQHF	TGCGCCAGCAGCCAAGAAGGAGGGGGTAGTCAGCCCCAGCATTTT
TRBV7-9	14	TRBJ2-5	TRBD2	many	CASSYRTGGETQYF	TGTGCCAGCAGCTATAGGACGGGAGGGGAGACCCAGTACTTC
TRBV4-2	17	TRBJ2-1	TRBD2	NA	CASSQDKRREGLNEQFF	TGTGCCAGCAGCCAAGATAAACGGCGGGAGGGCCTGAATGAGCAGTTCTTC
TRBV3-1	14	TRBJ2-4	NA	NA	CASSQRGASNIQYF	TGTGCCAGCAGCCAAAGAGGGGCCTCGAACATTCAGTACTTC
TRBV10-3	16	TRBJ2-1	TRBD1	NA	CAISDQGQGFGNEQFF	TGTGCCATCAGTGATCAGGGACAGGGTTTCGGAAATGAGCAGTTCTTC
TRBV11-1	16	TRBJ2-1	NA	NA	CASSPRGRVAYNEQFF	TGTGCCAGCAGCCCCCGGGGCAGGGTAGCCTACAATGAGCAGTTCTTC
TRBV12-3/TRBV12-4	14	TRBJ2-3	NA	many	CASSWGPSTDTQYF	TGTGCCAGCAGCTGGGGCCCTTCCACAGATACGCAGTATTTT
TRBV15	18	TRBJ1-2	NA	few	CATSPNTGTPQWGYGYTF	TGTGCCACCAGCCCGAATACCGGGACACCCCAGTGGGGCTATGGCTACACCTTC
TRBV7-6	13	TRBJ1-5	NA	NA	CASSFGSFQPQHF	TGTGCCAGCAGCTTTGGTTCTTTTCAGCCCCAGCATTTT
TRBV24-1	16	TRBJ2-1	NA	NA	CATSDLGGDSYNEQFF	TGTGCCACCAGTGATTTGGGCGGGGACTCCTACAATGAGCAGTTCTTC
TRBV2	13	TRBJ1-2	NA	NA	CASIGTVKVGYTF	TGTGCCAGCATCGGGACGGTCAAAGTTGGCTACACCTTC
TRBV24-1	13	TRBJ2-3	NA	NA	CATSASGTDTQYF	TGTGCCACCAGTGCCTCAGGCACAGATACGCAGTATTTT
TRBV7-9	13	TRBJ2-1	NA	NA	CASSSPVLGEQFF	TGTGCCAGCAGCTCCCCGGTATTAGGTGAGCAGTTCTTC
TRBV29-1	15	TRBJ1-2	TRBD1	NA	CSVGLGQGANYGYTF	TGCAGCGTTGGATTGGGGCAGGGGGCTAACTATGGCTACACCTTC
TRBV5-1	14	TRBJ2-7	NA	many	CASSLPGTSYEQYF	TGCGCCAGCAGCTTGCCCGGGACCAGCTACGAGCAGTACTTC
TRBV20-1	13	TRBJ2-7	NA	NA	CSARVASDVEQYF	TGCAGTGCCAGGGTAGCTTCGGATGTCGAGCAGTACTTC
TRBV12-3/TRBV12-4	14	TRBJ2-4	NA	NA	CASSSDPAKNIQYF	TGTGCCAGCAGTTCAGACCCAGCCAAAAACATTCAGTACTTC
TRBV7-8	14	TRBJ1-5	TRBD1	NA	CASSPWTGDQPQHF	TGTGCCAGCAGCCCATGGACAGGGGATCAGCCCCAGCATTTT
TRBV12-3/TRBV12-4	17	TRBJ2-2	TRBD2	once	CASAKLPGLAGTGELFF	TGTGCCAGCGCTAAGCTCCCCGGACTAGCGGGCACCGGGGAGCTGTTTTTT
TRBV6-5	17	TRBJ2-3	TRBD2	NA	CASSYQRLAGGPDTQYF	TGTGCCAGCAGTTACCAACGACTAGCGGGGGGCCCAGATACGCAGTATTTT
TRBV7-9	15	TRBJ1-1	NA	few	CASSYQGLQNTEAFF	TGTGCCAGCAGCTATCAGGGGCTGCAGAACACTGAAGCTTTCTTT
TRBV11-2	15	TRBJ1-1	NA	NA	CASSSQPVGQSEAFF	TGTGCCAGCAGCTCACAACCCGTCGGTCAGTCTGAAGCTTTCTTT
TRBV25-1	13	TRBJ1-5	TRBD1	few	CASGGQGAGPQHF	TGTGCCAGCGGGGGACAGGGGGCAGGGCCCCAGCATTTT
TRBV7-2	15	TRBJ1-6	NA	NA	CASSSRHSLDSPLHF	TGTGCCAGCAGCAGCAGACACTCGCTAGATTCACCCCTCCACTTT
TRBV5-1	13	TRBJ2-1	NA	NA	CASSFGRTNEQFF	TGCGCCAGCAGCTTTGGGCGGACCAATGAGCAGTTCTTC
TRBV9	16	TRBJ2-1	TRBD2	NA	CASSISGRSSYNEQFF	TGTGCCAGCAGCATTAGCGGGAGGAGCTCCTACAATGAGCAGTTCTTC
TRBV5-1	14	TRBJ1-6	NA	NA	CASSRGGGSSPLHF	TGCGCCAGCAGCAGGGGCGGGGGCTCTTCACCCCTCCACTTT
TRBV6-1	16	TRBJ1-6	NA	NA	CASSLNLQAHNSPLHF	TGTGCCAGCAGCCTGAACTTGCAAGCCCATAATTCACCCCTCCACTTT
TRBV29-1	12	TRBJ1-2	NA	few	CSAPLPSYGYTF	TGCAGCGCCCCCCTCCCGTCCTATGGCTACACCTTC
TRBV18	16	TRBJ1-6	NA	NA	CASSQDWSSYNSPLHF	TGTGCCAGCTCTCAGGACTGGAGCTCCTATAATTCACCCCTCCACTTT
TRBV7-2	15	TRBJ2-7	TRBD2	few	CASSASGRQDYEQYF	TGTGCCAGCAGCGCGAGCGGGAGGCAAGACTACGAGCAGTACTTC
TRBV2	14	TRBJ2-6	NA	few	CASSISSGANVLTF	TGTGCCAGCAGTATTAGCTCTGGGGCCAACGTCCTGACTTTC
TRBV27	14	TRBJ2-5	NA	NA	CASSFNGGQETQYF	TGTGCCAGCAGTTTCAATGGCGGCCAAGAGACCCAGTACTTC